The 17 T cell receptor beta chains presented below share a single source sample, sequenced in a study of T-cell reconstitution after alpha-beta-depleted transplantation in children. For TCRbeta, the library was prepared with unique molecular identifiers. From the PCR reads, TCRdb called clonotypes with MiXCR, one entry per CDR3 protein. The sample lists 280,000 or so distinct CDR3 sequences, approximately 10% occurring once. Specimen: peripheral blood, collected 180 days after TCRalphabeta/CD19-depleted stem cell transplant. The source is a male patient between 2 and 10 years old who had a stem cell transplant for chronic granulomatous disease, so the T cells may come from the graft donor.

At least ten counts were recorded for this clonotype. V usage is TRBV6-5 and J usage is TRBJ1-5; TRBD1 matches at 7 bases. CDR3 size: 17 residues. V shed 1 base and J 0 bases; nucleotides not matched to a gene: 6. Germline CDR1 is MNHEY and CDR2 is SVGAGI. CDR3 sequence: CASSYYGQEYSNQPQHF. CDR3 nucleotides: TGTGCCAGCAGTTACTATGGACAGGAGTATAGCAATCAGCCCCAGCATTTT.

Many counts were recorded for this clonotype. In nucleotides, the CDR3 is TGCGCCAGCAGTACAGGGCCGGCAGAGACCCAGTACTTC. It yields the protein CASSTGPAETQYF. The chain carries TRBV5-1 and TRBJ2-5; tentatively, D is TRBD1 (6 bases). CDR1 SGHRS and CDR2 YFSETQ come from the germline V gene. Trimming took off 5 bases at V and 4 bases at J, with 12 bases between the two ends. CDR3 length: 13 amino acids.

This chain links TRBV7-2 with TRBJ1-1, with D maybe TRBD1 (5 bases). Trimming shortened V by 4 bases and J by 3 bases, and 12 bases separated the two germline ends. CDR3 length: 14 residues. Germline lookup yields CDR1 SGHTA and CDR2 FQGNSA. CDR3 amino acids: CASSSPHRHTEAFF. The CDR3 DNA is TGTGCCAGCAGCTCCCCCCACAGGCACACTGAAGCTTTCTTT.

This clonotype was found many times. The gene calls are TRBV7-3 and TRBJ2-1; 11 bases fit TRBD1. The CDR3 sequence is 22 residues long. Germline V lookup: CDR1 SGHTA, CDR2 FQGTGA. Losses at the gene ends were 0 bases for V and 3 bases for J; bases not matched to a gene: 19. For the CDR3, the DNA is TGTGCCAGCAGCTTAACGTTAATAGGGGACAGGGGGTATAAGGTGGGCTACAATGAGCAGTTCTTC. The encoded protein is CASSLTLIGDRGYKVGYNEQFF.

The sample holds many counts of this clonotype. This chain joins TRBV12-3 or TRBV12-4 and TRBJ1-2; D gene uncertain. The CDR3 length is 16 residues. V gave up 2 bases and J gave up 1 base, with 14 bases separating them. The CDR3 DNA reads TGTGCCAGCAGTTTACCCCAGACGACTCTTAACTATGGCTACACCTTC. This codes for CASSLPQTTLNYGYTF.

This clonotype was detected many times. The CDR3 nucleotides read TGCGCCAGCAGCAGGGACATGAATGAAAAACTGTTTTTT. Translation gives CASSRDMNEKLFF. The V call is TRBV5-1, the J call TRBJ1-4; D is possibly TRBD1 (6 bases). CDR1 is SGHRS, CDR2 YFSETQ, per germline. V lost 4 bases, J lost 5 bases, and 9 bases lay in between. This CDR3 is 13 amino acids long.

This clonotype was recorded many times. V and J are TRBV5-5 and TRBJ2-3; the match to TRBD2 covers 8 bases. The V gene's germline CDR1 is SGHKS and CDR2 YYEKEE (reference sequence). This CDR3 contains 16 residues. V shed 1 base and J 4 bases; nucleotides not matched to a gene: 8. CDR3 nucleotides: TGTGCCAGCAGCTTGTTCCGCGGGAGGAGGGCAGATACGCAGTATTTT. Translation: CASSLFRGRRADTQYF.

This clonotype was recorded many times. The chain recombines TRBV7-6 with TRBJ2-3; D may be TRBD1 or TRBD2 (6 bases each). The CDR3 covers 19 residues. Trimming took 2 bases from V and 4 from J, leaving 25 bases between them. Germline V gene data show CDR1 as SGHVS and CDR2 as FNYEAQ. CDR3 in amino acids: CASSLWAWGAANFPDTQYF. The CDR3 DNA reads TGTGCCAGCAGCTTATGGGCATGGGGGGCAGCCAATTTCCCAGATACGCAGTATTTT.

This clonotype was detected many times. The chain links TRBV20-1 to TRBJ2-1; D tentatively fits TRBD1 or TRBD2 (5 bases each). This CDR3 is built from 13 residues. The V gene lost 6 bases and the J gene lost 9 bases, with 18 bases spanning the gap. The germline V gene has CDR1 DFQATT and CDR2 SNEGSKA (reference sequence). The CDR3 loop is CSANGTPPREQFF. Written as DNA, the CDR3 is TGCAGTGCCAACGGGACCCCGCCGCGTGAGCAGTTCTTC.

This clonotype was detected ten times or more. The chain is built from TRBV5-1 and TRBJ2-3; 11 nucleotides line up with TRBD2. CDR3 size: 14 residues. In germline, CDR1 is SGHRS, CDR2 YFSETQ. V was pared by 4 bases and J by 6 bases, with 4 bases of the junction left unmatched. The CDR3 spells CASSIAGGPDTQYF. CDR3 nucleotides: TGCGCCAGCAGCATAGCGGGGGGGCCGGATACGCAGTATTTT.

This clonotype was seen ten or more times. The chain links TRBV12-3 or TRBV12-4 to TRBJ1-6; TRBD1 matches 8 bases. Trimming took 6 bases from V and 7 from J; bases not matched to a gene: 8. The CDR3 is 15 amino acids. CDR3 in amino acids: CASRVDRVWNSPLHF. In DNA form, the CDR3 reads TGTGCCAGCAGAGTGGACAGGGTTTGGAATTCACCCCTCCACTTT.

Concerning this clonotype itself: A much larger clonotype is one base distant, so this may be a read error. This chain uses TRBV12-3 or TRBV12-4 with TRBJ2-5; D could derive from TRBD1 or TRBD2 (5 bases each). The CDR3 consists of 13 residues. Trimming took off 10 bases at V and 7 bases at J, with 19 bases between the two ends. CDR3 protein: CANTPLVGVTQYF. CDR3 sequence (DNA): TGTGCCAACACCCCCTTAGTGGGGGTGACCCAGTACTTC.

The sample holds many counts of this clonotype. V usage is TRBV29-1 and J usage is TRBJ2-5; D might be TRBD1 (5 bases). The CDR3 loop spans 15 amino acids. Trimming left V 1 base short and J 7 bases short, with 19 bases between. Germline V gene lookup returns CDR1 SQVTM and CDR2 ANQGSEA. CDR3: CSVEGNRWPPGTQYF. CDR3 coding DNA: TGCAGCGTTGAAGGGAACAGGTGGCCGCCAGGGACCCAGTACTTC.

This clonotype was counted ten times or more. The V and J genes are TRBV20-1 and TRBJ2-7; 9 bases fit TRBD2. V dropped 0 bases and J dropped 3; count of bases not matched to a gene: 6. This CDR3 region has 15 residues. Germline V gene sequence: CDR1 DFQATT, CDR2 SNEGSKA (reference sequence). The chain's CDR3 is CSARDGREGYYEQYF. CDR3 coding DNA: TGCAGTGCTAGAGATGGGCGGGAGGGGTACTACGAGCAGTACTTC.

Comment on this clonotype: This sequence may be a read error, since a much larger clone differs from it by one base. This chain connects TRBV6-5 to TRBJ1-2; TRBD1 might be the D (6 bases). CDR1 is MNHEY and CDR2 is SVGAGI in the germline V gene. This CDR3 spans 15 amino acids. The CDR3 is CASSYNRVFNYGDTF. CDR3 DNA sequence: TGTGCCAGCAGTTACAACAGGGTGTTTAACTATGGCGACACCTTC.

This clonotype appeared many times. As DNA, the CDR3 is TGCGCCAGCAGCCAAGATCGGAGGAAAGAGACCCAGTACTTC. It specifies CASSQDRRKETQYF. This sequence joins TRBV4-3 and TRBJ2-5; D might be TRBD2 (5 bases). The CDR3 totals 14 residues. Trimming removed 0 bases at V and 3 bases at J, with 8 bases between. From germline, CDR1 is LGHNA and CDR2 YSLEER.

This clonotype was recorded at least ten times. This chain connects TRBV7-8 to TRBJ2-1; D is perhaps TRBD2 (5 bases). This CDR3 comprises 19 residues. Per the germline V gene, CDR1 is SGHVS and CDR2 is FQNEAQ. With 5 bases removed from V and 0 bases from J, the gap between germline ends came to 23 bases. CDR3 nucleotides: TGTGCCAGCAGCCCAAACGCGGGTTTGGACTTCAGCTCCTACAATGAGCAGTTCTTC. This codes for CASSPNAGLDFSSYNEQFF.